The 3 T cell receptor beta chains in this list originate from one sample, sequenced in a study of molecular identifiers for immune sequencing clone quantification. TCRdb itself ran the PCR reads through MiXCR, one entry per CDR3 protein. The data contain some 100,000 distinct CDR3 sequences, 36% of them seen just once; the ten biggest clones take up 4% to 5%. The sequenced sample was naive CD8+ T cells from blood, with Jurkat cell RNA spiked in. Subset meaning: FACS-sorted CD8+CD4-CCR7+CD45RA+ naive T cells. The receptors derive from a human donor in good health. Some libraries in this study had Jurkat cell RNA spiked in.

The rearrangement uses TRBV11-2 and TRBJ2-1, with TRBD2 matching over 13 bases. With 5 bases clipped from V and 7 bases from J, the junction kept 8 bases outside the gene matches. The CDR3 contains 16 residues. Germline V gene lookup returns CDR1 SGHAT and CDR2 FQNNGV. CDR3 loop: CASSPIWTSGSNEQFF. In nucleotides, the CDR3 is TGTGCCAGCAGCCCTATTTGGACTAGCGGGAGTAATGAGCAGTTCTTC.

The chain uses TRBV7-9 and TRBJ2-7, with a tentative D call TRBD2 (5 bases). The ends were cut back, 3 bases at V and 7 bases at J, with 10 bases in the middle. Germline assignment: CDR1 SEHNR and CDR2 FQNEAQ (reference sequence). The CDR3 sequence is 12 residues long. CDR3: CASSFSWEEQYF. The CDR3 DNA reads TGTGCCAGCAGCTTCAGTTGGGAGGAGCAGTACTTC.

Concerning this clonotype: Being one base from a much bigger clone, this may be a read error. The chain recombines TRBV7-9 with TRBJ2-3; D ambiguous. The ends were cut back, 8 bases at V and 7 bases at J, with 19 bases in the middle. The germline V gene has CDR1 SEHNR and CDR2 FQNEAQ (reference sequence). The CDR3 spans 14 residues. CDR3 amino acids: CASPPTGLSYTQYF. Here the CDR3 DNA reads TGTGCCAGCCCCCCCACCGGCCTAAGTTATACGCAGTATTTT.